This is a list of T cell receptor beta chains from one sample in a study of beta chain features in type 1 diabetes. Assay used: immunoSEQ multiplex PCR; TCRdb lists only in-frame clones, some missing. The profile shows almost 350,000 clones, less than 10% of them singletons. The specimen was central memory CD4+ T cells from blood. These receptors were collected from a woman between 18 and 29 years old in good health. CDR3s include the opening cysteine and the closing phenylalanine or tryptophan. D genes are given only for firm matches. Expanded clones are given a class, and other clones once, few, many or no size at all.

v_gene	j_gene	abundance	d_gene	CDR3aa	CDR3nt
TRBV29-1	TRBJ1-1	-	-	CSGRVYTEAFF	TGCAGCGGACGAGTGTACACTGAAGCTTTCTTT
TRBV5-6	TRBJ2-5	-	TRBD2	CASSLLAGQETQYF	TGTGCCAGCAGCTTACTAGCGGGCCAAGAGACCCAGTACTTC
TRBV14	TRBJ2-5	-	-	CASSQEGYLETQYF	TGTGCCAGCAGCCAAGAGGGTTATCTGGAGACCCAGTACTTC
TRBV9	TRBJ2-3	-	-	CASSVGQTDTQYF	TGTGCCAGCAGCGTAGGGCAAACAGATACGCAGTATTTT
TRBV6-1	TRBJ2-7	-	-	CASRQAYEQYF	TGTGCCAGCCGGCAAGCCTACGAGCAGTACTTC
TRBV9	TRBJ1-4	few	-	CASSRRPLTNEKLFF	TGTGCCAGCAGCAGAAGACCGTTAACTAATGAAAAACTGTTTTTT
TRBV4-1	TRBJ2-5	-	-	CASSQDRHRETQYF	TGCGCCAGCAGCCAAGACCGCCACCGCGAGACCCAGTACTTC
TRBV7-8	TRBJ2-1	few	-	CASSLGGQKEQFF	TGTGCCAGCAGCTTAGGAGGGCAGAAGGAGCAGTTCTTC
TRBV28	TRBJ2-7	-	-	CASSPLGQHYEQYF	TGTGCCAGCAGTCCCCTCGGGCAACACTACGAGCAGTACTTC
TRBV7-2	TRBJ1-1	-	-	CASSLNGRANTEAFF	TGTGCCAGCAGCTTAAACGGGAGAGCGAACACTGAAGCTTTCTTT
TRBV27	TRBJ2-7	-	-	CASSYRDRAYEQYF	TGTGCCAGCAGTTATCGAGACAGAGCGTACGAGCAGTACTTC
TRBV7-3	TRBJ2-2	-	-	CASSLSSLTGELFF	TGTGCCAGCAGTTTATCATCCCTCACCGGGGAGCTGTTTTTT
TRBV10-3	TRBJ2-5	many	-	CAIGRAEYQETQYF	TGTGCCATCGGGAGAGCGGAGTACCAAGAGACCCAGTACTTC
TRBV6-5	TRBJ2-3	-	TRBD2	CASSYAGVVDTQYF	TGTGCCAGCAGTTACGCGGGAGTTGTGGATACGCAGTATTTT
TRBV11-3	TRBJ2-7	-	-	CASSREGGREHEQYF	TGTGCCAGCAGCCGCGAGGGGGGCAGGGAACACGAGCAGTACTTC
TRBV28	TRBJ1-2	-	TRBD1	CASSPGGQQGYTF	TGTGCCAGCAGTCCCGGGGGACAGCAGGGCTACACCTTC
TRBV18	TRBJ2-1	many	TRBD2	CASSPPTSGKHNEQFF	TGTGCCAGCTCACCTCCGACTAGCGGAAAGCACAATGAGCAGTTCTTC
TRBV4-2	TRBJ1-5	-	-	CASSPGAGNQPQHF	TGTGCCAGCAGTCCAGGGGCGGGAAATCAGCCCCAGCATTTT
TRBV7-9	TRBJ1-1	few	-	CASSFIGARRAFF	TGTGCCAGCAGCTTTATAGGAGCCAGGCGGGCTTTCTTT
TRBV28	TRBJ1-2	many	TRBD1	CASSLGTGTVSGYTF	TGTGCCAGCAGTTTGGGGACAGGGACAGTATCTGGCTACACCTTC
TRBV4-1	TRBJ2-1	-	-	CASSRNREPSYNEQFF	TGCGCCAGCAGCCGAAACAGGGAACCCTCCTACAATGAGCAGTTCTTC
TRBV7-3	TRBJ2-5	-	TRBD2	CASSLGGERETQYF	TGTGCCAGCAGCTTGGGAGGGGAAAGAGAGACCCAGTACTTC
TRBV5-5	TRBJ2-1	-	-	CASSLVRSYNEQFF	TGTGCCAGCAGCTTGGTTCGCTCCTACAATGAGCAGTTCTTC
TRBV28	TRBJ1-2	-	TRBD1	CASSIQRTGVGGYTF	TGTGCCAGCAGTATTCAAAGGACAGGTGTGGGAGGCTACACCTTC
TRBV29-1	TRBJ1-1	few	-	CSVERSMNTEAFF	TGCAGCGTTGAAAGATCCATGAACACTGAAGCTTTCTTT
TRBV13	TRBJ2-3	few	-	CASSLGARTDTQYF	TGTGCCAGCAGCTTAGGAGCCCGCACAGATACGCAGTATTTT
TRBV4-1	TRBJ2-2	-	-	CASSQGLNTGELFF	TGCGCCAGCAGCCAAGGACTAAACACCGGGGAGCTGTTTTTT
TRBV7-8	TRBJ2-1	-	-	CASSERQITSYNEQFF	TGTGCCAGCAGCGAACGGCAGATCACTAGTTACAATGAGCAGTTCTTC
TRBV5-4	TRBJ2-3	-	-	CASSQVTRGTDTQYF	TGTGCCAGCAGCCAAGTAACCCGGGGCACAGATACGCAGTATTTT
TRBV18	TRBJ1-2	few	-	CASSPGQLNPYGYTF	TGTGCCAGCTCACCCGGACAGCTCAATCCCTATGGCTACACCTTC
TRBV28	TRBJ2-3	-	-	CASSSPRASSDTQYF	TGTGCCAGCAGTTCCCCGAGGGCAAGCAGTGATACGCAGTATTTT
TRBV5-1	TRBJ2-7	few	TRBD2	CASSFNSGGLYEQYF	TGCGCCAGCAGCTTCAATAGCGGGGGACTCTACGAGCAGTACTTC
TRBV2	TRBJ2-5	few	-	CASSERRETQYF	TGTGCCAGCAGTGAAAGAAGGGAGACCCAGTACTTC
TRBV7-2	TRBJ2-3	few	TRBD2	CASSVRLAGDRTDTQYF	TGTGCCAGCAGCGTTAGGCTAGCGGGAGACCGCACAGATACGCAGTATTTT